One and the same sample provided the 16 T cell receptor beta chains below, sequenced in a study of T cell responses to AZD1222 COVID-19 vaccine. TCRdb's table, derived via immunoSEQ multiplex PCR, lists solely in-frame clones and lacks some. This sample has over 65,000 clones, with about 90% found just once. The specimen comprised peripheral blood, sampled 28 days after the second AZD1222 dose. These receptors were obtained from an adult who received the AZD1222 COVID-19 vaccine.

This chain links TRBV7-9 with TRBJ2-2; the match to TRBD1 covers 11 bases. Trimming cost V 6 bases and J 5 bases; bases outside gene matches: 11. The CDR3 is 17 amino acids. CDR1 and CDR2 (germline): SEHNR, FQNEAQ (reference sequence). The CDR3 protein is CASRNPPDRGQTGELFF. The CDR3 DNA is TGTGCCAGCAGAAATCCCCCGGACAGGGGGCAAACCGGGGAGCTGTTTTTT.

The J gene is TRBJ1-1, the V gene TRBV14; weak D call: TRBD1 (5 bases). The CDR3 totals 14 residues. Germline V gives CDR1 SGHDN, CDR2 FVKESK. V lost 7 bases, J lost 6 bases, and 18 bases lay in between. CDR3 region: CASTPDAGMPEAFF. Written as DNA, the CDR3 is TGTGCCAGCACCCCAGACGCAGGGATGCCTGAAGCTTTCTTT.

This clone was detected many times. Within the sample, other DNA sequences also encode this same CDR3. The chain employs TRBV6-4 and TRBJ2-2; D is uncertain. The ends were cut back, 2 bases at V and 3 bases at J, with 4 bases in the middle. This CDR3 is built from 13 residues. Germline CDR1 reads MRHNA; CDR2 reads SNTAGT. CDR3 bases: TGTGCCAGCAGTGACAGGGACACCGGGGAGCTGTTTTTT. Translation gives CASSDRDTGELFF.

The gene calls are TRBV5-1 and TRBJ2-2; D is ambiguous. This CDR3 has 12 residues. The V and J ends lost 5 bases and 7 bases respectively, with 9 bases between them. Germline CDR1 SGHRS, CDR2 YFSETQ. Here the CDR3 DNA reads TGCGCCAGCAGGGAAGCCCGCGGGGAGCTGTTTTTT. Amino acids: CASREARGELFF.

The chain has TRBV6-2 or TRBV6-3 and TRBJ2-7, with 8 bases identical to TRBD2. V shed 4 bases, J shed 6 bases, and the junction held 14 bases outside the gene matches. Germline CDR1 is MNHEY and CDR2 is SVGEGT. The CDR3 totals 16 residues. The CDR3 DNA follows: TGTGCCAGCAGTTCCCGCTTGGCTAGCGGGCCTGGCGAGCAGTACTTC. Translating gives CASSSRLASGPGEQYF.

The rearrangement links TRBV11-2 to TRBJ2-1; the match to TRBD2 covers 8 bases. The trim removed 0 bases at V and 7 bases at J, leaving 5 bases unmatched. The CDR3 has 15 amino acids. Germline values: CDR1 SGHAT, CDR2 FQNNGV. This CDR3 reads CASSLDLSGTNEQFF. DNA of the CDR3: TGTGCCAGCAGCTTAGATCTTAGCGGGACAAATGAGCAGTTCTTC.

The chain carries TRBV10-3 and TRBJ1-1, with D possibly being TRBD1 (5 bases). The CDR3 loop spans 15 amino acids. The V and J ends lost 3 bases and 1 base respectively, with 12 bases between them. Germline CDR1 ENHRY, CDR2 SYGVKD. Here the CDR3 reads CAISDPGRANTEAFF. CDR3 nucleotide sequence: TGTGCCATCAGTGACCCAGGGCGGGCGAACACTGAAGCTTTCTTT.

The chain links TRBV19 to TRBJ2-3, with TRBD2 matching 14 bases. CDR3 length: 18 amino acids. V shed 1 base, J shed 3 bases, and the junction held 6 bases outside the gene matches. Germline assignment: CDR1 LNHDA and CDR2 SQIVND (reference sequence). DNA of the CDR3: TGTGCCAGTAGTATAGGTGGGACTAGCGGGAGACGTACAGATACGCAGTATTTT. Its translation: CASSIGGTSGRRTDTQYF.

This clone came up once. The V and J genes are TRBV5-1 and TRBJ2-3; D gene unclear. Per germline, CDR1 SGHRS and CDR2 YFSETQ. The CDR3 has 15 amino acids. Trimming cost V 5 bases and J 2 bases, with 15 bases left between them. The CDR3 bases are TGCGCCAGCAGGGCGACATCCTCCCTCACAGATACGCAGTATTTT. Its translation is CASRATSSLTDTQYF.

This chain joins TRBV19 and TRBJ1-5; 9 bases are a match to TRBD1. CDR1 is LNHDA, CDR2 SQIVND, per germline (reference sequence). Losses at the gene ends were 5 bases for V and 0 bases for J; bases not matched to a gene: 8. CDR3 length equals 17 residues. In nucleotides, the CDR3 is TGTGCCAGTAGTCTCGGACAGGGGATTTCTAGCAATCAGCCCCAGCATTTT. This gives the protein CASSLGQGISSNQPQHF.

This clone has only one observation. The chain links TRBV3-1 (or the pseudogene TRBV3-2) to TRBJ1-1; the D gene is possibly TRBD1 (5 bases). Per the germline V gene, CDR1 is LGHDT and CDR2 is YNNKEL (reference sequence). V was pared by 0 bases and J by 4 bases, with 6 bases between. The CDR3 is 13 amino acids. The CDR3 region is CASSQDRGTEAFF. In DNA form, the CDR3 reads TGTGCCAGCAGCCAAGATAGGGGCACTGAAGCTTTCTTT.

This clone was observed once. The chain joins TRBV29-1 to TRBJ2-7; no reliable D call. The germline V and J ends were trimmed by 3 bases and 0 bases, with 6 bases remaining between them. The CDR3 extends over 12 amino acids. Per the germline V gene, CDR1 is SQVTM and CDR2 is ANQGSEA. The CDR3 DNA sequence: TGCAGCGTTGAGGGTGACTCCTACGAGCAGTACTTC. It encodes CSVEGDSYEQYF.

The V gene is TRBV27, the J gene TRBJ2-1, with 8 bases matching TRBD2. The length of the CDR3 is 14 residues. With V trimmed by 7 bases and J by 9 bases, 11 bases remained unmatched. Looked up from germline, CDR1 is MNHEY and CDR2 is SMNVEV (reference sequence). The CDR3 reads CASTVREGLGEQFF. CDR3 DNA: TGTGCCAGCACTGTCCGGGAGGGCCTGGGTGAGCAGTTCTTC.

In its sample, this clone was seen once. This may be a read error: a much more frequent sequence differs by one nucleotide. The chain joins TRBV7-9 to TRBJ2-1; TRBD2 matches 8 bases. There are 13 residues in the CDR3. V shed 5 bases, J shed 6 bases, and the junction held 3 bases outside the gene matches. Germline-derived CDR1 and CDR2 are SEHNR and FQNEAQ (reference sequence). The CDR3: CASSPGTSNEQFF. For the CDR3, the DNA is TGTGCCAGCAGCCCCGGGACTAGCAATGAGCAGTTCTTC.

The chain carries TRBV19 and TRBJ1-1; no definite D call. The CDR3 contains 14 residues. V lost 8 bases to trimming and J lost 3 bases, with 16 bases between them. Germline V gene sequence: CDR1 LNHDA, CDR2 SQIVND (reference sequence). The CDR3 here is CASRNVFVDTEAFF. The CDR3 bases are TGTGCCAGTCGTAACGTCTTTGTGGACACTGAAGCTTTCTTT. Combining the CDR3 with reference TRBV19 and TRBJ1-1 gives the whole variable domain DGGITQSPKYLFRKEGQNVTLSCEQNLNHDAMYWYRQDPGQGLRLIYYSQIVNDFQKGDIAEGYSVSREKKESFPLTVTSAQKNPTAFYLCASRNVFVDTEAFFGQGTRLTVV.

V is TRBV4-1 and J is TRBJ2-7; D is possibly TRBD1 or TRBD2 (6 bases each). Germline CDR1 reads MGHRA; CDR2 reads YSYEKL. This CDR3 has 15 residues. Trimming pared 1 base from V and 5 bases from J, leaving 15 bases between. CDR3 loop: CASSQVTGRGDEQYF. Written as DNA, the CDR3 is TGCGCCAGCAGCCAAGTGACGGGTAGGGGGGACGAGCAGTACTTC.